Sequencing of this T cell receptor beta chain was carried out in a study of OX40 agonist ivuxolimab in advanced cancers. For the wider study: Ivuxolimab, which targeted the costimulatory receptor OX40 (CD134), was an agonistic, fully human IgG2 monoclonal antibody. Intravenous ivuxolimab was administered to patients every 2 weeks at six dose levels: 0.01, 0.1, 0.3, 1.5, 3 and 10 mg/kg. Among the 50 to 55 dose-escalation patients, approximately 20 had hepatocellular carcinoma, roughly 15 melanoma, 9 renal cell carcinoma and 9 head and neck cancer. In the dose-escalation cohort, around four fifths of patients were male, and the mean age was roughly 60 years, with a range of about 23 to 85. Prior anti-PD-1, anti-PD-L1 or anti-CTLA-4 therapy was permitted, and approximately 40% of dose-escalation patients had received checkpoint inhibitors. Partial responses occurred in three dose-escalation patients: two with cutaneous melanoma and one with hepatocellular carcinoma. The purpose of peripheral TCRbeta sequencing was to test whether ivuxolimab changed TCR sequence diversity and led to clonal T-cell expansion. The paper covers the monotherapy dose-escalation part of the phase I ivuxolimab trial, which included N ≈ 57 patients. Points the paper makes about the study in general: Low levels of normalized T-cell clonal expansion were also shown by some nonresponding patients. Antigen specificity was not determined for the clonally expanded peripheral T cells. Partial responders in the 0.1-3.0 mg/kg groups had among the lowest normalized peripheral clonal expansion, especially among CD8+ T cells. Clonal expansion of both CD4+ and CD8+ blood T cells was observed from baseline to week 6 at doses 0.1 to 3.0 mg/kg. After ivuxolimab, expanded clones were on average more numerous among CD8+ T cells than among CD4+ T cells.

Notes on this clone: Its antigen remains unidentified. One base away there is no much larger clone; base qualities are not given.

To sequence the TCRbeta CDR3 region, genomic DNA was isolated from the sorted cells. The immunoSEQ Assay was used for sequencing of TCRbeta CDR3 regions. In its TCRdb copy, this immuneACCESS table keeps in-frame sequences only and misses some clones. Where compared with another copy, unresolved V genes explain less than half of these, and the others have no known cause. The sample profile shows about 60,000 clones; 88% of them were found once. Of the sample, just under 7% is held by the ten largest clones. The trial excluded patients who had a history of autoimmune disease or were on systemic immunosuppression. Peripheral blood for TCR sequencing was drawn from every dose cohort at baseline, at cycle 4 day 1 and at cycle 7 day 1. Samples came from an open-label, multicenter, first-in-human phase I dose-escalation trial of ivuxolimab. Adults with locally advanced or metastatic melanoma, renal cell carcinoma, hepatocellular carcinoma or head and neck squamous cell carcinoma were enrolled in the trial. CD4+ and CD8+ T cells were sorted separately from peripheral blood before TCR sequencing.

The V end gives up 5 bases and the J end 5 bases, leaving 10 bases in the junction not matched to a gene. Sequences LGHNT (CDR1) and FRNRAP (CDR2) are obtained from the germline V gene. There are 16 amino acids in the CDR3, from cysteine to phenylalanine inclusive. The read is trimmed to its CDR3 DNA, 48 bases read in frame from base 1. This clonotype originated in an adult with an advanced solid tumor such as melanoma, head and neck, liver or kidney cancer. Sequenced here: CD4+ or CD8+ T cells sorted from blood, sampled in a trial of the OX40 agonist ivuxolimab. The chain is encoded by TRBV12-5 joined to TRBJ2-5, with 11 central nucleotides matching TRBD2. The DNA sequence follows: TGTGCTAGTGGTGCCACTAGCGGGAGTGGCCGGGAGACCCAGTACTTC. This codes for CASGATSGSGRETQYF.